The 21 T cell receptor beta chains reported below all come from one sample, sequenced in a study of CD8+ T cells in alopecia areata. Treatment meaning: oral pan-JAK inhibitor, 5-10 mg twice daily. As the sequencing template, cDNA was produced by extracting RNA and reverse transcribing it. Repertoires were generated with immunoSEQ multiplex PCR, while TCRdb's copy carries only in-frame clones and drops some. The repertoire holds around 200,000 clones, with approximately 56% as singletons. The specimen was CD4+ T cells sorted from blood, collected at week 4, from a patient treated with tofacitinib. Receptor source: a human donor with alopecia areata.

The rearrangement uses TRBV29-1 and TRBJ1-1; maybe TRBD1 (5 bases). Looked up from germline, CDR1 is SQVTM and CDR2 is ANQGSEA. V dropped 7 bases and J dropped 3 bases, with 15 bases sitting between them. The CDR3 is made up of 13 amino acids. CDR3 nucleotide sequence: TGCAGCGCCAGGGACGTTGAGGACACTGAAGCTTTCTTT. It translates to CSARDVEDTEAFF.

The CDR3 DNA reads as TGTGCCAGCAGTGATACTTGGGTGCCGGGGTGGCCCCAGCATTTT. Its translation: CASSDTWVPGWPQHF. The chain is built from TRBV6-1 and TRBJ1-5; D is ambiguous. CDR1 MNHNS and CDR2 SASEGT come from the germline V gene. Trimming pared 3 bases from V and 9 bases from J, leaving 18 bases between. The CDR3 covers 15 residues.

This clone showed up just a few times. V gene TRBV7-9 combines with J gene TRBJ2-5; no firm D call. The CDR3 spans 12 residues. CDR1 and CDR2 from the germline V gene are SEHNR and FQNEAQ (reference sequence). The V end was cut by 4 bases, the J end by 8 bases, with 11 bases between. The CDR3 sequence is CASSSPLRTQYF. The CDR3 DNA sequence: TGTGCCAGCAGCTCCCCCCTTAGAACCCAGTACTTC.

This chain uses TRBV19 with TRBJ1-5, with no clear D. There are 14 residues in the CDR3. CDR1 is LNHDA and CDR2 is SQIVND in the germline V gene (reference sequence). Trimming cost V 7 bases and J 8 bases, with 18 bases left between them. The CDR3 coding sequence is TGTGCCAGTACCGGAGGACGGACCTCGGAGCCCCAGCATTTT. It encodes CASTGGRTSEPQHF.

The chain couples TRBV7-2 to TRBJ2-1; the D is unclear. The V end was cut by 5 bases, the J end by 8 bases, with 10 bases between. CDR1 and CDR2 from the germline V gene are SGHTA and FQGNSA. This CDR3 is built from 12 residues. The CDR3 DNA sequence: TGTGCCAGCAGCCCTAGTTATGATGAGCAGTTCTTC. This encodes CASSPSYDEQFF.

The chain combines TRBV29-1 with TRBJ2-5, with TRBD2 matching 10 bases. V lost 4 bases, J lost 4 bases, and 6 bases stayed unmatched. The CDR3 runs to 14 residues. Per the germline V gene, CDR1 is SQVTM and CDR2 is ANQGSEA. The CDR3 loop reads CSVVWLAGVETQYF. The CDR3 DNA reads as TGCAGCGTTGTTTGGCTAGCGGGAGTAGAGACCCAGTACTTC. The complete variable domain, with remaining parts taken from reference TRBV29-1 and TRBJ2-5, reads SAVISQKPSRDICQRGTSLTIQCQVDSQVTMMFWYRQQPGQSLTLIATANQGSEATYESGFVIDKFPISRPNLTFSTLTVSNMSPEDSSIYLCSVVWLAGVETQYFGPGTRLLVL.

J is TRBJ1-1 and V is TRBV15; D ambiguous. Trimming pared 1 base from V and 6 bases from J, leaving 9 bases between. The germline V gene has CDR1 LNHNV and CDR2 YYDKDF (reference sequence). The CDR3 consists of 13 residues. CDR3: CATSRGSLSEAFF. In DNA form, the CDR3 reads TGTGCCACCAGCAGAGGCAGTCTGTCTGAAGCTTTCTTT.

J is TRBJ2-2 and V is TRBV29-1; a weak D match, TRBD1 (6 bases). V lost 7 bases, J lost 0 bases, and 12 bases lay in between. Germline V lookup: CDR1 SQVTM, CDR2 ANQGSEA. CDR3 size: 14 residues. The DNA for the CDR3 is TGCAGCGGACAGGAAACTCCGAACACCGGGGAGCTGTTTTTT. The encoded protein is CSGQETPNTGELFF.

A few counts support this clone. V gene TRBV29-1 combines with J gene TRBJ2-1; 14 bases line up with TRBD2. The germline V gene has CDR1 SQVTM and CDR2 ANQGSEA. With 7 bases clipped from V and 7 bases from J, the junction kept 3 bases outside the gene matches. The CDR3 has 13 amino acids. This CDR3 is CSGRTSGRNEQFF. CDR3 nucleotide sequence: TGCAGCGGCCGGACTAGCGGGAGGAATGAGCAGTTCTTC.

The gene calls are TRBV7-9 and TRBJ2-7; D may be TRBD1 (5 bases). The V end was cut by 8 bases, the J end by 3 bases, with 14 bases between. Germline V gene lookup returns CDR1 SEHNR and CDR2 FQNEAQ (reference sequence). CDR3 length equals 13 residues. The CDR3 loop is CASCKGIDYEQYF. The CDR3 region has the DNA TGTGCCAGCTGCAAGGGGATCGACTACGAGCAGTACTTC.

The chain uses TRBV7-2 and TRBJ2-4; 7 nucleotides line up with TRBD1. The J segment lost 4 bases and the V segment lost 1 base, leaving 13 bases of the junction unmatched. The CDR3 sequence is 18 residues long. CDR1 SGHTA and CDR2 FQGNSA come from the germline V gene. CDR3 in DNA: TGTGCCAGCAGCTTAGTGGGGACAGCTCTTAAGGGTAAAAACATTCAGTACTTC. Encoded protein: CASSLVGTALKGKNIQYF.

This clone has a single count. V usage is TRBV27 and J usage is TRBJ2-7; 9 positions match TRBD2. Germline V gene sequence: CDR1 MNHEY, CDR2 SMNVEV (reference sequence). This CDR3 spans 16 amino acids. V shed 5 bases and J 6 bases; nucleotides not matched to a gene: 14. The CDR3 spells CASSTSASGNVGEQYF. The CDR3 coding sequence is TGTGCCAGCAGTACCTCCGCTAGCGGGAACGTAGGCGAGCAGTACTTC.

This clone appeared a few times. The V call is TRBV7-2, the J call TRBJ2-1; TRBD2 aligns across 11 bases. The CDR3 is made up of 16 amino acids. CDR1 SGHTA and CDR2 FQGNSA come from the germline V gene. The junction had 3 bases not matched to a gene; V was cut back by 0 bases and J by 5 bases. CDR3: CASSLAGTSGHNEQFF. The CDR3 region has the DNA TGTGCCAGCAGCTTAGCGGGGACTAGCGGCCACAATGAGCAGTTCTTC. The full variable domain, completed using reference TRBV7-2 and TRBJ2-1, is GAGVSQSPSNKVTEKGKDVELRCDPISGHTALYWYRQSLGQGLEFLIYFQGNSAPDKSGLPSDRFSAERTGGSVSTLTIQRTQQEDSAVYLCASSLAGTSGHNEQFFGPGTRLTVL.

The chain uses TRBV25-1 and TRBJ1-1; tentative D call: TRBD1 (6 bases). From germline, CDR1 is MGHDK and CDR2 SYGVNS. The CDR3 is made up of 13 amino acids. Trimming pared 7 bases from V and 1 base from J, leaving 10 bases between. The CDR3, as DNA: TGTGCCAGCATTGGACAGACGAACACTGAAGCTTTCTTT. Translation: CASIGQTNTEAFF.

The chain joins TRBV7-2 to TRBJ2-1, with TRBD2 identical over 11 bases. The germline gives CDR1 SGHTA, CDR2 FQGNSA. After removal of 2 bases from V and 7 bases from J, the junction contained 4 bases not matched to a gene. There are 15 residues in the CDR3. CDR3 nucleotides: TGTGCCAGCAGCTTAACTAGCGGGAGTTGGAATGAGCAGTTCTTC. This codes for CASSLTSGSWNEQFF.

The chain couples TRBV4-1 to TRBJ2-5; D gene unclear. Germline loops: CDR1 MGHRA, CDR2 YSYEKL. V shed 0 bases and J shed 5 bases, with 7 bases lying between them. There are 13 residues in the CDR3. CDR3 bases: TGCGCCAGCAGCCAAGAATGGGATGAGACCCAGTACTTC. It encodes CASSQEWDETQYF.

The chain has TRBV10-3 and TRBJ2-5, with a tentative D call TRBD2 (6 bases). Looked up from germline, CDR1 is ENHRY and CDR2 is SYGVKD. This CDR3 is 12 amino acids long. V lost 8 bases to trimming and J lost 4 bases, with 11 bases between them. CDR3 coding DNA: TGTGCCATCGGCGGGCGGGGAGAGACCCAGTACTTC. Its protein is CAIGGRGETQYF.

This clone appeared a single time. The chain is built from TRBV4-2 and TRBJ2-5, with a weak D call TRBD1 (6 bases). Trimming took 4 bases from V and 0 from J, leaving 9 bases between them. Germline-derived CDR1 and CDR2 are LGHNA and YNFKEQ. The CDR3 runs to 14 residues. The CDR3 is CASSRRQDQETQYF. CDR3 DNA: TGTGCCAGCAGCCGTCGACAGGACCAAGAGACCCAGTACTTC.

As concerns this clone: A junction boundary mismatches the germline segment, possibly from a read error. The chain combines TRBV29-1 with TRBJ1-1, with D maybe TRBD1 (5 bases). CDR3 length equals 9 residues. Germline loops: CDR1 SQVTM, CDR2 ANQGSEA. The CDR3, as DNA: TGCAGCGTGGGGACCGACAGCCAGTTT. It codes for CSVGTDSQF.

The V call is TRBV7-2, the J call TRBJ2-5, with a weak D call TRBD2 (6 bases). The CDR3 extends over 14 amino acids. The germline V and J ends were trimmed by 8 bases and 3 bases, with 16 bases remaining between them. Germline-derived CDR1 and CDR2 are SGHTA and FQGNSA. The CDR3 reads CASRAGWGEETQYF. DNA of the CDR3: TGTGCCAGCCGGGCGGGGTGGGGGGAAGAGACCCAGTACTTC.

V and J are TRBV29-1 and TRBJ1-5, with 7 bases that match TRBD1. The V gene end was trimmed by 6 bases and the J gene end by 6 bases; junction bases not matched to a gene: 5. The CDR3 loop spans 12 amino acids. From germline, CDR1 is SQVTM and CDR2 ANQGSEA. CDR3 sequence reads: CSVQTGSQPQHF. In DNA form, the CDR3 reads TGCAGCGTCCAGACAGGGAGTCAGCCCCAGCATTTT.